This T cell receptor beta chain was recorded in a study of beta chain features in type 1 diabetes. Overall study: When patients were set against healthy donors, age, gender and cell yields were similar.

cDNA synthesis used the whole RNA isolate, giving expressed TCRB sequences. The repertoire was sequenced with immunoSEQ multiplex PCR; TCRdb's copy has only in-frame clones and lacks some. This table has around 100,000 clones, about 26% appearing once. Points on this clone: As yet, its antigen is unknown.

Germline CDR1 LGHNT, CDR2 FRNRAP. V gave up 6 bases and J gave up 7 bases, with 12 bases separating them. The CDR3 runs to 13 residues. Study findings and constraints: Whether TCRB rearrangement is influenced by HLA type was left unresolved in this analysis. For patients and controls alike, PCR might favor shorter templates to the same degree. TCRB CDR3s from Type 1 diabetes patients were moderately but significantly shorter in all four CD4+ subsets. Overrepresentation of cells with high TCR expression could result from cDNA sequencing.

The genes are TRBV12-5 and TRBJ1-4, with a possible D match to TRBD1 (5 bases). The sequenced material came from central memory CD4+ T cells from blood. This TCR came from a woman aged 18-29 years with type 1 diabetes. The chain's CDR3 is CASGLGHLEKLFF. The CDR3 nucleotides are TGTGCTAGTGGCCTCGGACACCTTGAAAAACTGTTTTTT.